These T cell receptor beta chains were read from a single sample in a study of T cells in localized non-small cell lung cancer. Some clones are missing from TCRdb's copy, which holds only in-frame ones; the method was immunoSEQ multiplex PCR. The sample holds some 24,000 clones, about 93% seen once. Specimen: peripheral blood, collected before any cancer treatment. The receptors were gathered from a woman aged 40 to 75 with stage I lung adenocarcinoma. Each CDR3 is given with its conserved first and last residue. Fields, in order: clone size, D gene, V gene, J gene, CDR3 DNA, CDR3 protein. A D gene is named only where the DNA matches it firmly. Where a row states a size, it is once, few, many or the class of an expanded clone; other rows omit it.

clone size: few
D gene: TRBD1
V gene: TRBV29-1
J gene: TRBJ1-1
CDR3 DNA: TGCAGCGCCACCGGACAGGGGAACACTGAAGCTTTCTTT
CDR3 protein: CSATGQGNTEAFF

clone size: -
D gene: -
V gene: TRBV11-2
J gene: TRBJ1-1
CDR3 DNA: TGTGCCAGCAGCCCCCGTCAGGGGCAGAACACTGAAGCTTTCTTT
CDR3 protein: CASSPRQGQNTEAFF

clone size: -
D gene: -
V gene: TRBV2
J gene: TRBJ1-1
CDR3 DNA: TGTGCCAGCAGTCAACCGGGACAGAACACTGAAGCTTTCTTT
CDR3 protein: CASSQPGQNTEAFF

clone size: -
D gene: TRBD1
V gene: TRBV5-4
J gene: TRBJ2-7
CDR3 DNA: TGTGCCAGCAGTTTCGGGACAGGTTACGAGCAGTACTTC
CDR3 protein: CASSFGTGYEQYF

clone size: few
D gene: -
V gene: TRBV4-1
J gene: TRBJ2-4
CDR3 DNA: TGCGCCAGCAGCCAAGAAAACAGGGTTCGGGACATTCAGTACTTC
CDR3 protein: CASSQENRVRDIQYF

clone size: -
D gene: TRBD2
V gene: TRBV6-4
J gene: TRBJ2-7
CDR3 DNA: TGTGCCAGCAGTGACTCGAAGGGGGGATCCAGCGGGAGCTCCTACGAGCAGTACTTC
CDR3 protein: CASSDSKGGSSGSSYEQYF

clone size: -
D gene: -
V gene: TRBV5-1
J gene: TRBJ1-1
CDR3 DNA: TGCGCCAGCAGCGCAGGGTTGCCCACTGAAGCTTTCTTT
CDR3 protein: CASSAGLPTEAFF

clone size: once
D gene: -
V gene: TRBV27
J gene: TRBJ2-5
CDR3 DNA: TGTGCCAGCAGTCCGCGCCTTCAAGAGACCCAGTACTTC
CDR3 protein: CASSPRLQETQYF

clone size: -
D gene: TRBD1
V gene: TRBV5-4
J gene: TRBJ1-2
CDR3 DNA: TGTGCCAGCAGCCTTGAAACAGGGGGAGAGAGTGGCTACACCTTC
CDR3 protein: CASSLETGGESGYTF

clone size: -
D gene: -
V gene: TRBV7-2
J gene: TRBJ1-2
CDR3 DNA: TGTGCCAGCAGCTTTTGGCCAGGCCATGGCTACACCTTC
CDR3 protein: CASSFWPGHGYTF

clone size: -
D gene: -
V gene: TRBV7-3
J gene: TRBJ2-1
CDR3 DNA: TGTGCCAGCAGAGAAGCGATACAACAAGGGGAGCAGTTCTTC
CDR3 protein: CASREAIQQGEQFF

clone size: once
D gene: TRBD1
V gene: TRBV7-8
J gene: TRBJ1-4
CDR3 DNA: TGTGCCAGCAGCCAAGAACACAGGGGGCGTGATGAAAAACTGTTTTTT
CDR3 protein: CASSQEHRGRDEKLFF

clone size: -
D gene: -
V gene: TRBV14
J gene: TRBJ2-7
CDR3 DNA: TGTGCCAGCAGCCAAGAAATGGGCAAGCAGTACTTC
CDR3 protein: CASSQEMGKQYF

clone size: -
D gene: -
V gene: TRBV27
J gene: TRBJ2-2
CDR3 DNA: TGTGCCAGCAGGGCCTTAGCGAACACCGGGGAGCTGTTTTTT
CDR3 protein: CASRALANTGELFF

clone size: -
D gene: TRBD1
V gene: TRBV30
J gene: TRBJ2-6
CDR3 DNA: TGTGCCTGGGGGTTCAGGGGGTTGTTTGCTGGGGCCAACGTCCTGACTTTC
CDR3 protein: CAWGFRGLFAGANVLTF

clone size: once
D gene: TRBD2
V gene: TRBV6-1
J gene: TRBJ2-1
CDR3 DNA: TGTGCCGCCGCTGAGCGGGAGAGCTCCTACAATGAGCAGTTCTTC
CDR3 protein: CAAAERESSYNEQFF

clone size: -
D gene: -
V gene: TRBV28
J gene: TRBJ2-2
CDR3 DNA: TGTGCCAGCAGTTTTTATACAGGGACGGGGACCGGGGAGCTGTTTTTT
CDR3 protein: CASSFYTGTGTGELFF

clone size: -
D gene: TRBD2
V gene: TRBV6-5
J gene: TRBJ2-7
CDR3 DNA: TGTGCCAGCAGTTACGGGGGGGGTTCCTACGAGCAGTACTTC
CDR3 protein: CASSYGGGSYEQYF

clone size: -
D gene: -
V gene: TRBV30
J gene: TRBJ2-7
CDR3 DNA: TGTGCCTGGAGTGAGGTCGGCTACGAGCAGTACTTC
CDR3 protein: CAWSEVGYEQYF

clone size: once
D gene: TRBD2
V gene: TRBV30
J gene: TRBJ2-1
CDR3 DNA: TGTGCCTGGGAGGGGACTAGCTTAAATGAGCAGTTCTTC
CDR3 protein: CAWEGTSLNEQFF

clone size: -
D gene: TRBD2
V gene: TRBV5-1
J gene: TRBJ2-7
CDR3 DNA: TGCGCCAGCAGCGATACTAGCGGGAGTTACGAGCAGTACTTC
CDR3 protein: CASSDTSGSYEQYF

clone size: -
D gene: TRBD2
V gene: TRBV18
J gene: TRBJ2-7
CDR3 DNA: TGTGCCAGCTCGCTAGCGGGAGTGAATGGCGAGCAGTACTTC
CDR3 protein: CASSLAGVNGEQYF

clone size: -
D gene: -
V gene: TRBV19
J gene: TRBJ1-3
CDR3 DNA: TGTGCCAGTAGTATGGTTGGGAACTCTGGAAACACCATATATTTT
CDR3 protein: CASSMVGNSGNTIYF

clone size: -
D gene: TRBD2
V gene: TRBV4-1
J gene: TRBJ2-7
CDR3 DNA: TGCGCCAGCAGCCTCGCCCCCATTACTAGCGGGAAACTTCCCTACGAGCAGTACTTC
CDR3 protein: CASSLAPITSGKLPYEQYF

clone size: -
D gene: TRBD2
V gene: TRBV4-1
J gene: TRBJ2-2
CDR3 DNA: TGCGCCAGCAGCGTACTAGCGGGAGCACCTACGGGGGAGCTGTTTTTT
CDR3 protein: CASSVLAGAPTGELFF

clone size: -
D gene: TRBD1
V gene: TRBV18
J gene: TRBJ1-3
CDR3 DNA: TGTGCCAGCTCACCCCCGGGACAGGGTTTTAACACCATATATTTT
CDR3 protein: CASSPPGQGFNTIYF

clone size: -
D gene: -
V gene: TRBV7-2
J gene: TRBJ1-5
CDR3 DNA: TGTGCCAGCAGCTCGACCCCAGGGTTTGGTCAGCCCCAGCATTTT
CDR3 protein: CASSSTPGFGQPQHF

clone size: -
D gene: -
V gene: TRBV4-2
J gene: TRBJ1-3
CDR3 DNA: TGTGCCAGCAGCCAAGGAGTCAGCGAACCTGGAAACACCATATATTTT
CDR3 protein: CASSQGVSEPGNTIYF

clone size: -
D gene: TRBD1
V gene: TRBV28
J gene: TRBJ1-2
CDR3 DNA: TGTGCCAGCAGATCTCCGGGACAGGCAAACTATGGCTACACCTTC
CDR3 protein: CASRSPGQANYGYTF

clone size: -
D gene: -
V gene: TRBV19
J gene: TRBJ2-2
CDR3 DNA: TGTGCCAGTAGTATCCAGGTTAACACCGGGGAGCTGTTTTTT
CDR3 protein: CASSIQVNTGELFF

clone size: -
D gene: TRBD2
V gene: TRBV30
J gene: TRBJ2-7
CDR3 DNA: TGTGCCTGGAGTGGGGCGGGAGGGCCGAGGGAGCAGTACTTC
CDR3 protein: CAWSGAGGPREQYF

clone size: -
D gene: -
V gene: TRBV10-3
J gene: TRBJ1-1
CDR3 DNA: TGTGCCATCAGTGATGGGGGGAACACTGAAGCTTTCTTT
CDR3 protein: CAISDGGNTEAFF

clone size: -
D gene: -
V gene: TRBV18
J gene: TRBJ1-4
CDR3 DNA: TGTGCCAGCTCACCACTGATCGCCGGTGCAGGAGTAATGAAACTGTTTTTT
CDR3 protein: CASSPLIAGAGVMKLFF

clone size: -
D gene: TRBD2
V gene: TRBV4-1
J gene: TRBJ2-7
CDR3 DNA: TGCGCCAGCAGCCCCCGCGGACTAGCGTACGAGCAGTACTTC
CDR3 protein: CASSPRGLAYEQYF

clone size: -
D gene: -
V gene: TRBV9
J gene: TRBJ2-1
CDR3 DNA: TGTGCCAGCAGCGTAGGAGGGACGGATGAGCAGTTCTTC
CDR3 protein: CASSVGGTDEQFF

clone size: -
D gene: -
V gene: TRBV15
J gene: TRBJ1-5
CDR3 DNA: TGTGCCACCAGCAGAGAAAGGAGTTCGGGCAATCAGCCCCAGCATTTT
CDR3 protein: CATSRERSSGNQPQHF

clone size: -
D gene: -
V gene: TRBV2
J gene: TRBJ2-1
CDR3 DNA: TGTGCCAGCAGTCTAGGAGGAATGGGAGTTAATGAGCAGTTCTTC
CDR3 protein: CASSLGGMGVNEQFF

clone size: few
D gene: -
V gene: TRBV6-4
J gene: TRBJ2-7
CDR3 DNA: TGTGCCAGCAGTGAGGAGAGACCGAACGAGCAGTACTTC
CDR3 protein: CASSEERPNEQYF

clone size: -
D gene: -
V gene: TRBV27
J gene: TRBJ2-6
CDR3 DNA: TGTGCCAGCAGCCCACTTTTAGGGGCTGGGGCCAACGTCCTGACTTTC
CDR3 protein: CASSPLLGAGANVLTF

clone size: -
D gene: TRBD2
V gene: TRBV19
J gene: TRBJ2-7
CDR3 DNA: TGTGCCAGTAGTAGGGGACTAGCGGAATACGAGCAGTACTTC
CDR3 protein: CASSRGLAEYEQYF

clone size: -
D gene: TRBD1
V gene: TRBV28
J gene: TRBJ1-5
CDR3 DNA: TGTGCCAGCAGGGACGGACAGGGGGATCAGCCCCAGCATTTT
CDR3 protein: CASRDGQGDQPQHF

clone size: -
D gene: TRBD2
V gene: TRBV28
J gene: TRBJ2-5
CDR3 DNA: TGTGCCAGCAGTTTAGCAGGGAGGGGCCAAGAGACCCAGTACTTC
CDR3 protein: CASSLAGRGQETQYF

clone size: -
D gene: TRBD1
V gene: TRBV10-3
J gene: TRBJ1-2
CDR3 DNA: TGTGCCATCAGAGGACAGGGGGCAGCTGGCTACACCTTC
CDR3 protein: CAIRGQGAAGYTF

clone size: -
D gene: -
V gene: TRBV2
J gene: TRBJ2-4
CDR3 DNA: TGTGCCAGCAGTGGCCGGGAATACATTCAGTACTTC
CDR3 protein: CASSGREYIQYF

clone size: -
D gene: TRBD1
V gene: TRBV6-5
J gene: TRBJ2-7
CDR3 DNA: TGTGCCAGCAGTGCCGACGACAGGGGCTACGAGCAGTACTTC
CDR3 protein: CASSADDRGYEQYF

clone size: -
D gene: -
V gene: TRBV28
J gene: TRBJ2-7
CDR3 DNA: TGTGCCAGCAGGAGATACGAGCAGTACTTC
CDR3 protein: CASRRYEQYF